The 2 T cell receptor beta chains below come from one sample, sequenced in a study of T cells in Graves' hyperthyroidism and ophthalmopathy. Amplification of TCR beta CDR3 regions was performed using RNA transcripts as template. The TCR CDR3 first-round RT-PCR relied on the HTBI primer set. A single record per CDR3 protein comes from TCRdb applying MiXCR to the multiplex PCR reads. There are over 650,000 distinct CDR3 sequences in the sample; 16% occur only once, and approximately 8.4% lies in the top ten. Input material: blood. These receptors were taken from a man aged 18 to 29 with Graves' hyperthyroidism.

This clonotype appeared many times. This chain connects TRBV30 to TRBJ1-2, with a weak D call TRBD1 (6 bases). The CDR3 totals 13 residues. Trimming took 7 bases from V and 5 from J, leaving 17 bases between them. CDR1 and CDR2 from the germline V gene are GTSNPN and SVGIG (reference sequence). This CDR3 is CASRPTGRYGYTF. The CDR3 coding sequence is TGTGCCTCCAGGCCGACAGGACGATATGGCTACACCTTC.

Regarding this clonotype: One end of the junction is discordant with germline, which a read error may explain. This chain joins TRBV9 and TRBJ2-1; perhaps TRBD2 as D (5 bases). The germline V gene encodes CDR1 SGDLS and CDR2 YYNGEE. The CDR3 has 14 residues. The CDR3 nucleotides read TGTGCCAGCAGCGAAGGAGGCGGCCGGAATGGGCAGTTCTTC. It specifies CASSEGGGRNGQFF.